The entry below describes one TCR beta chain. Its specificity is unknown. The data belong to a study of PD-1 blockade in classical Hodgkin lymphoma. Study-level points and caveats: According to reports, newly diagnosed patients had lower baseline TCR diversity than healthy donors, and relapsed/refractory patients had lower baseline TCR diversity still. Reasons behind the repertoire differences stay unclear, perhaps disease activity or earlier therapy.

This sample's time point: newly diagnosed, previously untreated cHL patient sample. Magnetic depletion of unwanted cells isolated CD4+ T cells from thawed PBMCs. It was PBMCs in newly diagnosed, untreated classical Hodgkin lymphoma that served as comparison. Germline assignment: CDR1 KGHSH and CDR2 LQKENI. This CDR3 is 17 amino acids long. After removal of 1 base from V and 7 bases from J, the junction contained 9 bases not matched to a gene. TCRdb's copy holds only in-frame clones and misses some; the assay was immunoSEQ multiplex PCR. The sample shows tens of thousands of clones, 75% to 90% of them seen only once.

The receptor's source is a human donor with classical Hodgkin lymphoma. V gene TRBV18 combines with J gene TRBJ2-2; 10 nucleotides align to TRBD2. The sample taken for sequencing was CD4+ T cells from blood. The CDR3, as DNA: TGTGCCAGCTCACCACTAGCTAGCGGGAGATATGTCGGGGAGCTGTTTTTT. The encoded protein is CASSPLASGRYVGELFF.